The clone carrying this T cell receptor (beta chain) is a singleton in its sample. This record comes from a study of shared clonotypes between healthy human individuals. CD45RO negativity and positive selection for CCR7 defined naive CD8 cells, a population that excluded terminally differentiated effector memory CD45RA+ cells. TCRdb's table, derived via immunoSEQ multiplex PCR, lists solely in-frame clones and lacks some. This repertoire shows around 580,000 clones, roughly 98% found once; its top ten account for 0.25% to 0.35%. The V end lost 0 bases, the J end lost 3 bases, and 12 bases lay between the germline ends. This CDR3 has 16 amino acids. Per the germline V gene, CDR1 is MNHEY and CDR2 is SVGAGI.

The rearrangement uses TRBV6-5 and TRBJ2-1; no clear D. This sequence was found in a man aged 25-45 years in good health. Input material: naive CD8+ T cells sorted from blood. CDR3 residues: CASSYSGLDGYNEQFF. In nucleotides, the CDR3 is TGTGCCAGCAGTTACTCGGGCCTAGACGGCTACAATGAGCAGTTCTTC.